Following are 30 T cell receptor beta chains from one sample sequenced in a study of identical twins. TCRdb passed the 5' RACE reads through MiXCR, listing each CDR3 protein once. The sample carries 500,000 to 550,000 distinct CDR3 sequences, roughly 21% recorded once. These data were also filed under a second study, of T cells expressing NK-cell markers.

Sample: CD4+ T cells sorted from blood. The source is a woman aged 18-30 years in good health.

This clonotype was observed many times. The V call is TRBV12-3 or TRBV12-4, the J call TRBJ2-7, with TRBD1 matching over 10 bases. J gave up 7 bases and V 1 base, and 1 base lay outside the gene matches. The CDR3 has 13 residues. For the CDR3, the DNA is TGTGCCAGCAGTTTAGTGGACAGGGGGGAGCAGTACTTC. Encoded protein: CASSLVDRGEQYF.

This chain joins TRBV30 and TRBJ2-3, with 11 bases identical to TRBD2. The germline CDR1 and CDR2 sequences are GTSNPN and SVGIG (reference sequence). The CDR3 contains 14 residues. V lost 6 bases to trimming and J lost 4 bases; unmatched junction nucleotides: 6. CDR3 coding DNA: TGTGCCTGCGTAGCGGGAGGGTTCCCAGATACGCAGTATTTT. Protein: CACVAGGFPDTQYF.

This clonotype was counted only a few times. The CDR3 region is CASSLRLGLAGTQYF. The CDR3, as DNA: TGTGCCAGCAGTTTACGTTTGGGACTAGCGGGGACCCAGTACTTC. V usage is TRBV12-3 or TRBV12-4 and J usage is TRBJ2-5; 12 bases map to TRBD2. This CDR3 has 15 amino acids. Germline trimming cut 2 bases from V and 7 bases from J; bases unmatched to any gene: 5.

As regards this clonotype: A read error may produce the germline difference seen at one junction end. CDR3 sequence (DNA): TGTGCCAGCAGCTTGATAGCGGGAACGGCCGGGGAGCTTTTTTTT. The encoded protein is CASSLIAGTAGELFF. The J gene is TRBJ2-2, the V gene TRBV7-2, with 8 bases aligning to TRBD2. Germline V gene lookup returns CDR1 SGHTA and CDR2 FQGNSA. The CDR3 runs 15 residues. Together with reference TRBV7-2 and TRBJ2-2, the CDR3 gives the full variable domain: GAGVSQSPSNKVTEKGKDVELRCDPISGHTALYWYRQSLGQGLEFLIYFQGNSAPDKSGLPSDRFSAERTGGSVSTLTIQRTQQEDSAVYLCASSLIAGTAGELFFGEGSRLTVL.

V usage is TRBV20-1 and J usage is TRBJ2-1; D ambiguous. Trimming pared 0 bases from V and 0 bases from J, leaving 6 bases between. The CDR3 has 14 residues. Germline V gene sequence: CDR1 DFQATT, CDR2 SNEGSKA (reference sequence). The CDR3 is CSARDLDSYNEQFF. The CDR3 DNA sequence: TGCAGTGCTAGAGATCTGGACTCCTACAATGAGCAGTTCTTC.

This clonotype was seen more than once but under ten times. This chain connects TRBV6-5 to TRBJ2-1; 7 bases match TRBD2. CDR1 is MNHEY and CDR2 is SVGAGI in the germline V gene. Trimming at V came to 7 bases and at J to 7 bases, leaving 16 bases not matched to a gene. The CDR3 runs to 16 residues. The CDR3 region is CASISRGDPRGNEQFF. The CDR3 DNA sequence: TGTGCCAGCATTAGCCGGGGGGATCCCCGAGGGAATGAGCAGTTCTTC.

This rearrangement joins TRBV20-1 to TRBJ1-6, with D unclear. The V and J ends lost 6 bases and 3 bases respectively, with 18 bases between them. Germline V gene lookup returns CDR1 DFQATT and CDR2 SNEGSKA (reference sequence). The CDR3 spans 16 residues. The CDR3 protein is CSAKAPGQNYNSPLHF. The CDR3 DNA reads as TGCAGTGCCAAAGCTCCTGGGCAGAACTATAATTCACCCCTCCACTTT.

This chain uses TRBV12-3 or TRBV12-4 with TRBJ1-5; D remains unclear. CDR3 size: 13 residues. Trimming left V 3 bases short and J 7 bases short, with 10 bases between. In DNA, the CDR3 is TGTGCCAGCAGTTTTCGGGAAAAACAGCCCCAGCATTTT. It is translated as CASSFREKQPQHF.

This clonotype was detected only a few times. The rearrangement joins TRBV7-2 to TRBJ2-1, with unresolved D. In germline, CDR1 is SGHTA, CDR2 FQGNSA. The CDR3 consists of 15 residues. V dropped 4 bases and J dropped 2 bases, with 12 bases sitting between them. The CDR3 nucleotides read TGTGCCAGCAGCTCCGGACCCCTAACCTACAATGAGCAGTTCTTC. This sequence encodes CASSSGPLTYNEQFF. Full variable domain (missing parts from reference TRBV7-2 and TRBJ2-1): GAGVSQSPSNKVTEKGKDVELRCDPISGHTALYWYRQSLGQGLEFLIYFQGNSAPDKSGLPSDRFSAERTGGSVSTLTIQRTQQEDSAVYLCASSSGPLTYNEQFFGPGTRLTVL.

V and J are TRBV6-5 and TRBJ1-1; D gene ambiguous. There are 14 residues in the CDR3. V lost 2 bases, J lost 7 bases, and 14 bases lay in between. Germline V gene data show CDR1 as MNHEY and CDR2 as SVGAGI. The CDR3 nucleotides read TGTGCCAGCAGTTACAAGTCGATGTGGGGTGAAGCTTTCTTT. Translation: CASSYKSMWGEAFF.

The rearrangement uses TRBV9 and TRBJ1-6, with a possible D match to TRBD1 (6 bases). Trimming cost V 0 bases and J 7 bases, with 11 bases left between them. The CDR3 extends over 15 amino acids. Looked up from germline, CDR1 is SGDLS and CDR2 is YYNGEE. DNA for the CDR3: TGTGCCAGCAGCGTAGAGGGGGGCGGGAATTCACCCCTCCACTTT. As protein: CASSVEGGGNSPLHF. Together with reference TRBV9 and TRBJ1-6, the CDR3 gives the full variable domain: DSGVTQTPKHLITATGQRVTLRCSPRSGDLSVYWYQQSLDQGLQFLIQYYNGEERAKGNILERFSAQQFPDLHSELNLSSLELGDSALYFCASSVEGGGNSPLHFGNGTRLTVT.

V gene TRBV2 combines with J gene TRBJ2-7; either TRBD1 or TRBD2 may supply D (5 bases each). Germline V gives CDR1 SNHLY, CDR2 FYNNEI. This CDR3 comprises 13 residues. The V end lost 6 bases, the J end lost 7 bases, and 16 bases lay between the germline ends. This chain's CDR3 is CASRPGTSGEQYF. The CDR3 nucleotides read TGTGCCAGCAGACCCGGGACGTCCGGGGAGCAGTACTTC.

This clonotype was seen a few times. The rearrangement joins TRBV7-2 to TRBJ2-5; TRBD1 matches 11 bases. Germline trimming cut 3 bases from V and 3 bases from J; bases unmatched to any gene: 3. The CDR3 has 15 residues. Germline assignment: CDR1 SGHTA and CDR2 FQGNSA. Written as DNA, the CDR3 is TGTGCCAGCAGCTTCCGGACAGGGGGCAAAGAGACCCAGTACTTC. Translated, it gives CASSFRTGGKETQYF.

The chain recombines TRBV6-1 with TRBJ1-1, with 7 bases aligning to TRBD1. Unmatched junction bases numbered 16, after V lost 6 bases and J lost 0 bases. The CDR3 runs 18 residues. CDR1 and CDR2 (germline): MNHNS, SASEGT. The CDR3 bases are TGTGCCAGCAGACACGGTAGAGGACAGGTTTGGCTGAACACTGAAGCTTTCTTT. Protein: CASRHGRGQVWLNTEAFF.

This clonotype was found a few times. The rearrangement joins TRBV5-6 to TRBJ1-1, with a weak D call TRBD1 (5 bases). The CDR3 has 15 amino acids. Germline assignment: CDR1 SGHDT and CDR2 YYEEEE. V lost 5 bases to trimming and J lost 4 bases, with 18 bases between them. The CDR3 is CASSRTWAPFTEAFF. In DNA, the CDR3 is TGTGCCAGCAGTCGGACATGGGCCCCTTTCACTGAAGCTTTCTTT.

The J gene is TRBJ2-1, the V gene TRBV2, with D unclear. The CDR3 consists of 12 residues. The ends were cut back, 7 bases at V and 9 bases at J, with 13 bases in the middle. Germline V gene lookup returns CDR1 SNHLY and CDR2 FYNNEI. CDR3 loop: CASTMGFSEQFF. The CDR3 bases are TGTGCCAGCACCATGGGTTTTAGTGAGCAGTTCTTC.

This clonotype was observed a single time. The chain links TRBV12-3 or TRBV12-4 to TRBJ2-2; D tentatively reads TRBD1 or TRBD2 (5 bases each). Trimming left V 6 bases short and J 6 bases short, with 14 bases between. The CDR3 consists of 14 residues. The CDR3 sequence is CASRSGLEAGELFF. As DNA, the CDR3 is TGTGCCAGCAGGTCGGGGCTAGAGGCCGGGGAGCTGTTTTTT.

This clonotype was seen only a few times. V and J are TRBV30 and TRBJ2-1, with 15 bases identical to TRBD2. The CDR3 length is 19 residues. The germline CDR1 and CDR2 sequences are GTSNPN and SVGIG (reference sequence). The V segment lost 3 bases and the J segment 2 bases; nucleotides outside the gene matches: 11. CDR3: CAWRSGLAGGRRAYNEQFF. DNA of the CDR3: TGTGCCTGGAGATCGGGACTAGCGGGAGGTAGGAGGGCCTACAATGAGCAGTTCTTC.

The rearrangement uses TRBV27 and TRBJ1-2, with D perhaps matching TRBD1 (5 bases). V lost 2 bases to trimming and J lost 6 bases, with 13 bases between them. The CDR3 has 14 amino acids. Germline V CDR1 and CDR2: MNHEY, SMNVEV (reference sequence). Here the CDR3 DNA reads TGTGCCAGCAGTTTAACAAGGGGTAGGAATGGCTACACCTTC. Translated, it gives CASSLTRGRNGYTF.

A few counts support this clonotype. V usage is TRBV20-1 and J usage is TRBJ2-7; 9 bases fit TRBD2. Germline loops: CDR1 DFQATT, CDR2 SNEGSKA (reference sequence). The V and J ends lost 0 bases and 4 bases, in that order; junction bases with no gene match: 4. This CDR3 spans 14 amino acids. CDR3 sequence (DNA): TGCAGTGCTAGAGAGCAGCGGGGGGCTTACGAGCAGTACTTC. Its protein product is CSAREQRGAYEQYF.

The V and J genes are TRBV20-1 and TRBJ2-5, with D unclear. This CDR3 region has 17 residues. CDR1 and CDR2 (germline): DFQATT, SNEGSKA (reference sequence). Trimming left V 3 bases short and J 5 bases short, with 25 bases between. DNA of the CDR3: TGCAGTGCTAGGGCTTACGACCCATCGATAGCATGGGAGACCCAGTACTTC. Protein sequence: CSARAYDPSIAWETQYF.

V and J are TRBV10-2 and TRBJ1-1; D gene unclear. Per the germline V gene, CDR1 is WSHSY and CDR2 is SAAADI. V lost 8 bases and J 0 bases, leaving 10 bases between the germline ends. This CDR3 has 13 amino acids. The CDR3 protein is CASCPGLNTEAFF. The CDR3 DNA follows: TGCGCCAGCTGTCCCGGTCTGAACACTGAAGCTTTCTTT.

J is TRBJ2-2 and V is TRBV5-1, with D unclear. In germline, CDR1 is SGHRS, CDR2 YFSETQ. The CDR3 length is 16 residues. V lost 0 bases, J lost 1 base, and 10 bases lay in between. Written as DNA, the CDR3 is TGCGCCAGCAGCTTGGAGGCCTCCATGAACACCGGGGAGCTGTTTTTT. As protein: CASSLEASMNTGELFF.

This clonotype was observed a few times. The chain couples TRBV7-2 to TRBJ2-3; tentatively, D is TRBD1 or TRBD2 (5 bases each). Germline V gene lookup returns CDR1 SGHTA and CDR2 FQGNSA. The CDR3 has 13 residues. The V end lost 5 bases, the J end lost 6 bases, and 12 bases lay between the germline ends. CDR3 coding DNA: TGTGCCAGCAGCGGGACGAAGAGTGATACGCAGTATTTT. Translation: CASSGTKSDTQYF.

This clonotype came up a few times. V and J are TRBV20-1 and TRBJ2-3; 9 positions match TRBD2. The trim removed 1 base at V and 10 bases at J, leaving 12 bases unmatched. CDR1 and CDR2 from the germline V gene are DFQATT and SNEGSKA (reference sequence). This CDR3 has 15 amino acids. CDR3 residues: CSARVGGGAVLSQYF. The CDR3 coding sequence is TGCAGTGCTAGAGTGGGCGGGGGGGCGGTGTTGTCGCAGTATTTT.

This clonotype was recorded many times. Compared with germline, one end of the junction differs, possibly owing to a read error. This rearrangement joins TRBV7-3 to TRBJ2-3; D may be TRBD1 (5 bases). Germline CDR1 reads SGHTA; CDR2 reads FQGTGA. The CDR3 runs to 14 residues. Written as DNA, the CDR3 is TGTGCCAGCAGCCCTTTAAGGGGCACGGATACGCAGTATTTT. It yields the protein CASSPLRGTDTQYF.

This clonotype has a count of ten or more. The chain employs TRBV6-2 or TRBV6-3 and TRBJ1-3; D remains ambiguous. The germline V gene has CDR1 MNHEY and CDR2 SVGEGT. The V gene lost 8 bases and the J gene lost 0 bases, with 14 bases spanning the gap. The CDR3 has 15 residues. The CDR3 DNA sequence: TGTGCCAGCGGTGGAGTGTCAATCTCTGGAAACACCATATATTTT. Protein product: CASGGVSISGNTIYF.

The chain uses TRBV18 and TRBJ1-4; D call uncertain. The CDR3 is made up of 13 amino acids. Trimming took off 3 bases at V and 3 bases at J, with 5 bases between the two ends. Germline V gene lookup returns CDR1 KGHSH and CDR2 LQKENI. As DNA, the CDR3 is TGTGCCAGCTCACCCAGATCTAATGAAAAACTGTTTTTT. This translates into CASSPRSNEKLFF.

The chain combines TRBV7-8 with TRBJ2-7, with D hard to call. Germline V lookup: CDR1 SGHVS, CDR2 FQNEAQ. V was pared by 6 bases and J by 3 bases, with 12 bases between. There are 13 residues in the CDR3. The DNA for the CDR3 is TGTGCCAGCAGGTCTATGGGCGGCTACGAGCAGTACTTC. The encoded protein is CASRSMGGYEQYF.

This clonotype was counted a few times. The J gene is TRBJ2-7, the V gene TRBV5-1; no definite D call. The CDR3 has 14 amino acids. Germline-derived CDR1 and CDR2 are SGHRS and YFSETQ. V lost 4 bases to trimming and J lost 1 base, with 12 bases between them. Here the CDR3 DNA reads TGCGCCAGCAGCACAACGGGTGGTTCCTACGAGCAGTACTTC. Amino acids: CASSTTGGSYEQYF.